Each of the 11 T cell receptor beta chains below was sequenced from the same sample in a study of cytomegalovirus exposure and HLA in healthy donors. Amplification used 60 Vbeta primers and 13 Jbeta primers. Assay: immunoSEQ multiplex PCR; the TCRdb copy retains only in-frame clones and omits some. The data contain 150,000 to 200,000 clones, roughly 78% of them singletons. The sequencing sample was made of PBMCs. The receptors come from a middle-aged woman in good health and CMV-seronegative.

The CDR3 DNA reads as TGTGCCAGCAGCCCACAGGGGGCTTATAATGAAGCTTTCTTT. It translates to CASSPQGAYNEAFF. This sequence joins TRBV7-9 and TRBJ1-1; 9 bases are shared with TRBD1. Germline V gene sequence: CDR1 SEHNR, CDR2 FQNEAQ (reference sequence). Germline trimming cut 5 bases from V and 7 bases from J; bases unmatched to any gene: 8. The CDR3 is made up of 14 amino acids.

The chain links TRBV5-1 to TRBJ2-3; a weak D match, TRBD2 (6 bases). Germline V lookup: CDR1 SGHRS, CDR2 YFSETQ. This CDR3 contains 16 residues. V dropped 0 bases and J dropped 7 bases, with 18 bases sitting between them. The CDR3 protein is CASSLEVGRGGNTQYF. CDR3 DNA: TGCGCCAGCAGCTTGGAGGTCGGGCGGGGCGGGAATACGCAGTATTTT.

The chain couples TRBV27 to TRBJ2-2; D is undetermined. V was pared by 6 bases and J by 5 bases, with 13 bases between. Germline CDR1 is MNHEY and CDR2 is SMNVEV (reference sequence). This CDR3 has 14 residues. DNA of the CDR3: TGTGCCAGCAGCAACGTACTGCTTACCGGGGAGCTGTTTTTT. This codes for CASSNVLLTGELFF.

The CDR3: CASSSGGEDEAFF. For the CDR3, the DNA is TGTGCCAGCAGTTCAGGGGGCGAGGATGAAGCTTTCTTT. This chain joins TRBV28 and TRBJ1-1; 8 bases match TRBD1. The ends lost 4 bases at V and 7 bases at J; junction bases unmatched: 5. Germline lookup yields CDR1 MDHEN and CDR2 SYDVKM. CDR3 length: 13 residues.

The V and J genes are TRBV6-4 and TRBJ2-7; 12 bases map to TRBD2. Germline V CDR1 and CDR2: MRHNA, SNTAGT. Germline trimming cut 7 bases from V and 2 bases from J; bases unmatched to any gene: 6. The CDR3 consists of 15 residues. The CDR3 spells CASNPGTSGPYEQYF. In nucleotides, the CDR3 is TGTGCCAGCAACCCCGGGACTAGCGGGCCCTACGAGCAGTACTTC.

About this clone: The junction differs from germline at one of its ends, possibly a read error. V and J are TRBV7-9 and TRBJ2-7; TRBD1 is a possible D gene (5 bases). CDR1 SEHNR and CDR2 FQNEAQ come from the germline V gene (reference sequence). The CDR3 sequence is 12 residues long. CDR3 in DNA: TGTTCCAGCACGCAGGGAAGGTACGAGCAGTACTTC. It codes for CSSTQGRYEQYF.

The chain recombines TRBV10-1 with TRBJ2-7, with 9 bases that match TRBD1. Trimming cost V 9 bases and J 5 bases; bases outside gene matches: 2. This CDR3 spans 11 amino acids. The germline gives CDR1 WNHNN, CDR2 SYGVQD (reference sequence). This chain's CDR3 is CASGQGNEQYF. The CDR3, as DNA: TGCGCCAGTGGACAGGGGAACGAGCAGTACTTC.

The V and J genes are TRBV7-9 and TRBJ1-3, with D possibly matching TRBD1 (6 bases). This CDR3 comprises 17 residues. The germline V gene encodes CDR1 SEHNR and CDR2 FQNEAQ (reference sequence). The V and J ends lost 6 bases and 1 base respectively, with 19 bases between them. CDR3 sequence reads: CASSSDSRGFSGNTIYF. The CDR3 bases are TGTGCCAGCAGTTCCGACAGTAGGGGGTTTTCTGGAAACACCATATATTTT.

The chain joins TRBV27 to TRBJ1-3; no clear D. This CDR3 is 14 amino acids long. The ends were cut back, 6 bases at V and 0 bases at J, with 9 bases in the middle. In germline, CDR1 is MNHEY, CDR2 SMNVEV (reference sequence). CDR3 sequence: CASRPIDSGNTIYF. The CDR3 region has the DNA TGTGCCAGCAGACCGATAGACTCTGGAAACACCATATATTTT.

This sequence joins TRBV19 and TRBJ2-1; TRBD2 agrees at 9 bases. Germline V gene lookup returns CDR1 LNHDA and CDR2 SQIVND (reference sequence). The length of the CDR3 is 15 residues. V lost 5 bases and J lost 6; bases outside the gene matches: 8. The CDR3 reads CASSPNLAGSNEQFF. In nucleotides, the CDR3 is TGTGCCAGTAGTCCGAATCTAGCGGGGTCCAATGAGCAGTTCTTC.

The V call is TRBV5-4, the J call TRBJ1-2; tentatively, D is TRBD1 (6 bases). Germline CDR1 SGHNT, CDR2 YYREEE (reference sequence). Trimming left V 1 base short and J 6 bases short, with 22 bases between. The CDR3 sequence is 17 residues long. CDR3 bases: TGTGCCAGCAGCTTGTCTAGCGCGGGGGCGAGTTTGAATGGCTACACCTTC. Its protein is CASSLSSAGASLNGYTF. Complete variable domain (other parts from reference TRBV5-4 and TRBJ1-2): ETGVTQSPTHLIKTRGQQVTLRCSSQSGHNTVSWYQQALGQGPQFIFQYYREEENGRGNFPPRFSGLQFPNYSSELNVNALELDDSALYLCASSLSSAGASLNGYTFGSGTRLTVV.